A single T cell receptor (beta chain) is shown here with its context. In its sample, this clone was seen once. Which antigen it targets is not known. Base-call qualities are not available, and no considerably larger clone is one nucleotide away. Deep-resolution immunoSEQ TCR-beta sequencing was performed on DNA from uncultured naive and memory CD4+ T cells. The published analysis was carried out like this. During preprocessing, nonproductive sequences were removed, as were CDR3s that did not start with C, did not end with F or W, or were shorter than 7 amino acids. Cultured and uncultured naive and memory CD4+ repertoires were searched for previously identified spike- and CEF-reactive CDR3s. Pairwise Levenshtein distance, computed with the stringdist R package after three terminal residues were trimmed from each end, was used as the measure of CDR3 homology. TCRdb carries this immuneACCESS record with in-frame sequences only. Its versions omit some clonotypes, under half of them owing to an unresolved V gene in the studies checked, with the rest unexplained. For V, J and clone size, that table is used; D and trimming come from the DNA. This sample has 65,000 or so clones in its table, and approximately 94% of those were observed once. 0.14% of the sample goes to the ten largest clones.

CD4+ T cells from unexposed donors were collected before the COVID-19 pandemic (2011-2018). To separate naive from memory CD4+ T cells, cryopreserved PBMCs first underwent CD4 enrichment and then EasySep naive CD4+ T cell enrichment. The leukapheresis product used for the unexposed donors was purchased from a commercial source. Ficoll-Paque PLUS gradient centrifugation was used to isolate PBMCs from leukapheresis product or whole blood. PBMCs were either used fresh in the expansion assay or cryopreserved at -140 degrees C. The QIAamp Micro DNA Kit was used to extract genomic DNA from the CD4+ T cells. These data are taken from a study of CD4 T cells in relation to SARS-CoV-2 and coronaviruses (dated by TCRdb to the early 2020s). Study-wide context: Patient-derived lymphoblastoid cell lines were used to map the HLA restriction of shared crossreactive spike epitopes. The Adaptive Biotechnologies TCR-sequencing kit was used to sequence samples from three pre-COVID donors and the naive versus memory experiments, whereas other data were Illumina-based. Expansion assays from other donors in the study were sequenced with a different, Illumina-based TCR-beta assay. The study assessed, at the TCR clonotype level, memory CD4+ T cell crossreactivity between SARS-CoV-2 and common cold coronavirus spike proteins. Study-level results and caveats: Small numbers of patients and of tested TCRs limited the study. Compared with monoreactive clones, crossreactive clones had significantly weaker SARS-CoV-2-driven expansion, a result consistent with antigenic imprinting. Naive versus memory sequencing indicated the assay detects memory recall responses rather than primary responses primed during culture. Because the crossreactivity analysis focused on spike protein, crossreactivity against other viral proteins was not assessed. Pre-pandemic and post-infection samples were not both contributed by any donor, so tracing of the source of pre-existing responses was limited. About 60% of donors had memory CD4+ clonotypes that crossrecognized SARS-CoV-2 and at least one common cold coronavirus spike.

CDR3 length: 15 amino acids, cysteine to phenylalanine. The CDR3 DNA has 45 bases and is translated from base 1. From a lookup of the germline V gene (reference sequence), CDR1 and CDR2 are LGHDT and YNNKEL. V trim: 2 bases; J trim: 8 bases; unmatched bases: 6. The sample taken for sequencing was naive CD4+ T cells from PBMCs. The sample's cell subset or site label is to be understood as: naive CD4+ T cells isolated by negative enrichment. This receptor was identified in a human donor in good health. This chain is built from TRBV3-1 (or the pseudogene TRBV3-2) and TRBJ2-1; 10 nucleotides in the junction match TRBD2. CDR3 reads: CASSQPSGSRDEQFF. Here is the DNA: TGTGCCAGCAGCCAACCTAGCGGGAGTAGAGATGAGCAGTTCTTC.